The 27 T cell receptor beta chains given below trace back to one sample, sequenced in a study of T cell responses to AZD1222 COVID-19 vaccine. The data were produced by immunoSEQ multiplex PCR, yet TCRdb's version contains in-frame clones alone and is incomplete. The sample carries 100,000 or so clones, about 90% recorded once. The input for sequencing was peripheral blood, taken on day 0 of AZD1222 vaccination. The source of these receptors is an adult in good health.

The count of this clone is one. This chain joins TRBV2 and TRBJ2-7, with 8 nucleotides matching TRBD1. Germline lookup yields CDR1 SNHLY and CDR2 FYNNEI. This CDR3 has 11 residues. V gave up 8 bases and J gave up 3 bases; unmatched junction bases: 0. CDR3 loop: CASGQGYEQYF. The CDR3 DNA reads TGTGCCAGCGGACAGGGCTACGAGCAGTACTTC.

The genes are TRBV7-8 and TRBJ1-6; 7 nucleotides agree with TRBD1. Germline V gene lookup returns CDR1 SGHVS and CDR2 FQNEAQ. This CDR3 has 17 amino acids. The trim removed 5 bases at V and 7 bases at J, leaving 14 bases unmatched. Here the CDR3 DNA reads TGTGCCAGCAGCGGATTGGCAGCAGGGGGTGGCAATTCACCCCTCCACTTT. This encodes CASSGLAAGGGNSPLHF.

J is TRBJ1-1 and V is TRBV28; D gene unclear. This CDR3 spans 12 amino acids. Germline V CDR1 and CDR2: MDHEN, SYDVKM. V gave up 3 bases and J gave up 8 bases, with 10 bases separating them. CDR3 sequence (DNA): TGTGCCAGCAGTTTCCCCACAGCCGAAGCTTTCTTT. This translates into CASSFPTAEAFF.

The chain joins TRBV6-6 to TRBJ1-1; D unclear. Between the trimmed V and J ends, which lost 0 bases and 3 bases, there was a span of 11 bases. Germline values: CDR1 MNHNY, CDR2 SVGAGI (reference sequence). This CDR3 comprises 15 residues. CDR3 DNA: TGTGCCAGCAGTTACTCCCGCCGAGGGCACACTGAAGCTTTCTTT. This translates into CASSYSRRGHTEAFF.

This clone was seen only once. V usage is TRBV18 and J usage is TRBJ1-5; D is uncertain. Germline lookup yields CDR1 KGHSH and CDR2 LQKENI. This CDR3 spans 14 amino acids. Trimming took off 3 bases at V and 4 bases at J, with 10 bases between the two ends. DNA of the CDR3: TGTGCCAGCTCACCGGGCAGGCTAAATCAGCCCCAGCATTTT. Translation: CASSPGRLNQPQHF.

The chain carries TRBV24-1 and TRBJ2-2, with D tentatively TRBD1 (5 bases). The CDR3 is 16 residues long. Trimming removed 2 bases at V and 0 bases at J, with 9 bases between. Germline-derived CDR1 and CDR2 are KGHDR and SFDVKD. Here the CDR3 reads CATSDSSGTNTGELFF. The CDR3 DNA reads TGTGCCACCAGTGATTCCTCAGGGACGAACACCGGGGAGCTGTTTTTT.

The chain employs TRBV29-1 and TRBJ2-5, with 10 positions matching TRBD1. The CDR3 consists of 15 residues. V gave up 4 bases and J gave up 3 bases; unmatched junction bases: 8. Per germline, CDR1 SQVTM and CDR2 ANQGSEA. The CDR3 here is CSVGAGTGVKETQYF. Written as DNA, the CDR3 is TGCAGCGTTGGAGCAGGGACAGGGGTAAAAGAGACCCAGTACTTC.

The chain links TRBV7-2 to TRBJ1-1; possible D gene TRBD1, 6 bases. Germline-derived CDR1 and CDR2 are SGHTA and FQGNSA. V was shortened by 6 bases and J by 2 bases, with 19 bases between the two germline ends. The length of the CDR3 is 16 residues. The CDR3 DNA sequence: TGTGCCAGCAGTTCATGGGGGCAGGGCCTTAACACTGAAGCTTTCTTT. Protein sequence: CASSSWGQGLNTEAFF.

This clone was seen only once. The J gene is TRBJ2-1, the V gene TRBV7-9; 14 bases align to TRBD2. The V gene's germline CDR1 is SEHNR and CDR2 FQNEAQ (reference sequence). V shed 1 base and J 9 bases; nucleotides not matched to a gene: 2. CDR3 length: 15 amino acids. CDR3 loop: CASSLGLAGGREQFF. The DNA of the CDR3 is TGTGCCAGCAGCTTAGGACTAGCGGGAGGGCGTGAGCAGTTCTTC.

This chain connects TRBV15 to TRBJ2-2; D uncertain. CDR3 length: 16 amino acids. The V and J ends lost 0 bases and 0 bases respectively, with 8 bases between them. Germline CDR1 and CDR2: LNHNV and YYDKDF (reference sequence). The CDR3 is CATSREQISNTGELFF. Here the CDR3 DNA reads TGTGCCACCAGCAGAGAACAGATATCGAACACCGGGGAGCTGTTTTTT.

This chain joins TRBV4-1 and TRBJ1-2, with D unclear. Trimming took 0 bases from V and 4 from J, leaving 12 bases between them. Germline values: CDR1 MGHRA, CDR2 YSYEKL. The CDR3 contains 15 residues. CDR3 loop: CASSQDPGEVYGYTF. CDR3 nucleotides: TGCGCCAGCAGCCAAGACCCTGGTGAAGTCTATGGCTACACCTTC.

This clone was observed a single time. The gene calls are TRBV7-2 and TRBJ1-5, with TRBD1 matching 8 bases. Trimming at V came to 5 bases and at J to 1 base, leaving 4 bases not matched to a gene. The germline CDR1 and CDR2 sequences are SGHTA and FQGNSA. The CDR3 extends over 15 amino acids. CDR3 DNA sequence: TGTGCCAGCAGCCCCCGGACAGGGAGCAATCAGCCCCAGCATTTT. Amino acids: CASSPRTGSNQPQHF.

The J gene is TRBJ1-2, the V gene TRBV28; TRBD1 matches at 7 bases. This CDR3 region has 13 residues. The germline V gene has CDR1 MDHEN and CDR2 SYDVKM. V dropped 3 bases and J dropped 13; count of bases not matched to a gene: 11. CDR3 loop: CASSFNQGGWCTF. The CDR3 DNA sequence: TGTGCCAGCAGTTTCAATCAGGGGGGGTGGTGCACCTTC.

The chain links TRBV5-6 to TRBJ2-7; 9 bases align to TRBD2. Germline CDR1 and CDR2: SGHDT and YYEEEE. Trimming took 0 bases from V and 0 from J; bases not matched to a gene: 4. The CDR3 has 16 amino acids. DNA of the CDR3: TGTGCCAGCAGCTTGGACCCGCGGGAGGGCTCCTACGAGCAGTACTTC. Protein: CASSLDPREGSYEQYF.

This chain connects TRBV6-1 to TRBJ1-2, with 7 bases that match TRBD1. J gave up 4 bases and V 1 base, and 6 bases lay outside the gene matches. The CDR3 totals 15 residues. CDR1 and CDR2 from the germline V gene are MNHNS and SASEGT. The CDR3 DNA sequence: TGTGCCAGCAGTGAAGGACAGGGCAATTTCTATGGCTACACCTTC. Protein product: CASSEGQGNFYGYTF.

A few counts support this clone. The chain has TRBV3-1 (or the pseudogene TRBV3-2) and TRBJ1-3; D gene unclear. This CDR3 has 15 amino acids. Trimming shortened V by 0 bases and J by 3 bases, and 9 bases separated the two germline ends. Germline V CDR1 and CDR2: LGHDT, YNNKEL (reference sequence). The CDR3 here is CASSQDYGIGNTIYF. In DNA, the CDR3 is TGTGCCAGCAGCCAAGATTATGGGATTGGAAACACCATATATTTT.

The chain links TRBV6-5 to TRBJ2-7; TRBD2 aligns across 10 bases. Germline lookup yields CDR1 MNHEY and CDR2 SVGAGI. V trimming: 6 bases; J trimming: 3 bases; junction bases outside the gene matches: 8. CDR3 length equals 15 residues. Written as DNA, the CDR3 is TGTGCCAGCAGCCGCCCAGGACTAGCGGTCTACGAGCAGTACTTC. Its protein is CASSRPGLAVYEQYF.

J is TRBJ2-5 and V is TRBV15; D is tentatively TRBD1 or TRBD2 (5 bases each). The CDR3 covers 14 residues. The V and J ends lost 6 bases and 5 bases respectively, with 16 bases between them. The V gene's germline CDR1 is LNHNV and CDR2 YYDKDF (reference sequence). The CDR3 protein is CATSGDRYAETQYF. The CDR3 DNA follows: TGTGCCACCAGTGGGGACCGGTACGCGGAGACCCAGTACTTC.

This chain joins TRBV30 and TRBJ2-5; no clear D gene. Between the trimmed V and J ends, which lost 4 bases and 5 bases, there was a span of 11 bases. CDR1 and CDR2 from the germline V gene are GTSNPN and SVGIG (reference sequence). There are 12 residues in the CDR3. In DNA form, the CDR3 reads TGTGCCTGGACCCTGGGCCTGGAGACCCAGTACTTC. Translation gives CAWTLGLETQYF.

For the CDR3, the DNA is TGTGCCAGCTCACCAAAAGACAGGCAGAACACTGAAGCTTTCTTT. Its translation: CASSPKDRQNTEAFF. V gene TRBV18 combines with J gene TRBJ1-1; a weak D match, TRBD1 (6 bases). This CDR3 has 15 residues. CDR1 is KGHSH, CDR2 LQKENI, per germline. The germline V and J ends were trimmed by 2 bases and 1 base, with 11 bases remaining between them.

V gene TRBV7-2 combines with J gene TRBJ1-4; D might be TRBD1 (5 bases). CDR3 length: 14 amino acids. Germline V gives CDR1 SGHTA, CDR2 FQGNSA. V shed 5 bases and J shed 0 bases, with 7 bases lying between them. This chain's CDR3 is CASSGDSTNEKLFF. The CDR3 DNA follows: TGTGCCAGCAGCGGGGACTCAACTAATGAAAAACTGTTTTTT.

This chain links TRBV9 with TRBJ2-1; 11 nucleotides align to TRBD2. The CDR3 has 16 amino acids. V trimming: 4 bases; J trimming: 4 bases; junction bases outside the gene matches: 7. Germline V CDR1 and CDR2: SGDLS, YYNGEE. The CDR3 protein is CASSPTSGVTYNEQFF. The CDR3 DNA reads TGTGCCAGCAGCCCGACTAGCGGGGTCACATACAATGAGCAGTTCTTC.

V and J are TRBV27 and TRBJ2-6; D is unclear. CDR1 and CDR2 from the germline V gene are MNHEY and SMNVEV (reference sequence). Trimming shortened V by 5 bases and J by 0 bases, and 2 bases separated the two germline ends. The CDR3 sequence is 13 residues long. CDR3 loop: CASSNSGANVLTF. The DNA for the CDR3 is TGTGCCAGCAGTAACTCTGGGGCCAACGTCCTGACTTTC. The full variable domain, completed using reference TRBV27 and TRBJ2-6, is EAQVTQNPRYLITVTGKKLTVTCSQNMNHEYMSWYRQDPGLGLRQIYYSMNVEVTDKGDVPEGYKVSRKEKRNFPLILESPSPNQTSLYFCASSNSGANVLTFGAGSRLTVL.

The rearrangement links TRBV27 to TRBJ2-5; D possibly corresponds to TRBD1 (5 bases). The CDR3 is 14 residues long. The V gene's germline CDR1 is MNHEY and CDR2 SMNVEV (reference sequence). The V gene lost 3 bases and the J gene lost 1 base, with 9 bases spanning the gap. The CDR3 loop reads CASSFRQTQETQYF. The CDR3 DNA reads as TGTGCCAGCAGTTTCAGACAGACCCAAGAGACCCAGTACTTC.

The chain is built from TRBV28 and TRBJ1-5; D remains ambiguous. This CDR3 contains 14 residues. Trimming stripped 3 bases from V and 6 bases from J, with 12 bases between. CDR1 is MDHEN and CDR2 is SYDVKM in the germline V gene. CDR3 protein: CASSLRSWTQPQHF. Written as DNA, the CDR3 is TGTGCCAGCAGTTTGCGGTCCTGGACTCAGCCCCAGCATTTT.

This clone was seen more than once but under ten times. The rearrangement links TRBV30 to TRBJ2-5; no firm D call. Germline-derived CDR1 and CDR2 are GTSNPN and SVGIG (reference sequence). The CDR3 contains 12 residues. The V end lost 2 bases, the J end lost 4 bases, and 8 bases lay between the germline ends. CDR3 sequence (DNA): TGTGCCTGGAGTACTGACTCAGAGACCCAGTACTTC. This encodes CAWSTDSETQYF.

The rearrangement joins TRBV28 to TRBJ2-1, with TRBD2 matching over 10 bases. J was trimmed by 6 bases and V by 1 base; bases with no gene match: 6. The CDR3 covers 16 residues. The germline V gene encodes CDR1 MDHEN and CDR2 SYDVKM. CDR3 protein: CASSLLSSGRFNEQFF. CDR3 DNA sequence: TGTGCCAGCAGTTTATTATCTAGCGGGAGATTCAATGAGCAGTTCTTC.